This T cell receptor (beta chain) came from a study of OX40 agonist ivuxolimab in advanced cancers. Study-wide findings and caveats: Certain nonresponders likewise exhibited a low normalized T-cell clonal expansion. Antigen specificity was not determined for the expanded peripheral T cells. At 0.1 to 3.0 mg/kg, CD4+ and CD8+ blood T cells expanded clonally by week 6. Researchers report that CD8+ T cells had, on average, more expanded clones than CD4+.

This clone was observed many times. Its cognate antigen is unknown. Sequencing was performed with immunoSEQ multiplex PCR; in TCRdb, only in-frame clones are kept and a portion is missing. This table has 96,000 or so clones, around 80% appearing once. Trimming removed 5 bases at V and 6 bases at J, with 13 bases between. From germline, CDR1 is MNHNY and CDR2 SVGAGI (reference sequence). There are 13 residues in the CDR3. V is TRBV6-6 and J is TRBJ1-2; D not resolved. Sequenced material: CD4+ or CD8+ T cells sorted from blood, taken in a trial of the OX40 agonist ivuxolimab. The source is an adult with an advanced solid tumor such as melanoma, head and neck, liver or kidney cancer. The CDR3 loop is CASSQRRDNGYTF. For the CDR3, the DNA is TGTGCCAGCAGTCAACGGCGGGATAATGGCTACACCTTC.